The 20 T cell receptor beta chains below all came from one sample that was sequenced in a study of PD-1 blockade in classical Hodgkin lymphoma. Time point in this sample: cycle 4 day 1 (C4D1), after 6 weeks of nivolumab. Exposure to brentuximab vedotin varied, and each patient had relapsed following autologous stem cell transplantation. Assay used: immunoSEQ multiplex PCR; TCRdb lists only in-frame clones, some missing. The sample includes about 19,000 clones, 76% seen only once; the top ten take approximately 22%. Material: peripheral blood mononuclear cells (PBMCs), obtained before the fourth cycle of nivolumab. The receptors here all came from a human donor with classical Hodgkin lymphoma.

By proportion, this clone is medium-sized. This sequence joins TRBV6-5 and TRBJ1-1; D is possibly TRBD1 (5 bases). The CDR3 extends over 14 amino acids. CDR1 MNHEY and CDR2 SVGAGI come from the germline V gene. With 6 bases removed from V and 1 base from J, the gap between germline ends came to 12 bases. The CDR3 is CASSPQGPNTEAFF. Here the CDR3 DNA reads TGTGCCAGCAGCCCTCAGGGCCCGAACACTGAAGCTTTCTTT.

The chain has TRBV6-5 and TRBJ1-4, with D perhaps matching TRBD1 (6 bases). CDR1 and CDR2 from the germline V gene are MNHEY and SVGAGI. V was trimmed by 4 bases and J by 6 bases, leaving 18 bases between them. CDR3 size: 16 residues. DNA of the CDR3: TGTGCCAGCAGTTTACAGGGCCCTACGGGATATGAAAAACTGTTTTTT. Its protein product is CASSLQGPTGYEKLFF.

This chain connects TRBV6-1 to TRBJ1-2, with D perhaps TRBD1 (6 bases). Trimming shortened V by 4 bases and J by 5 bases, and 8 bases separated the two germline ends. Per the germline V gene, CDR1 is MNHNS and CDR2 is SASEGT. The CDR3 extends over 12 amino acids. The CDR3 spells CASSVGAYGYTF. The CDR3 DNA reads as TGTGCCAGCAGTGTGGGGGCGTATGGCTACACCTTC.

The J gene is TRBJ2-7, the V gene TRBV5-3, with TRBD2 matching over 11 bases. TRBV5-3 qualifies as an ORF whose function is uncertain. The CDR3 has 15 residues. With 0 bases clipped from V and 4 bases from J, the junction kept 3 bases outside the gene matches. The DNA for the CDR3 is TGTGCCAGAAGCTTGGCGGCTAGCGGGAGGTACGAGCAGTACTTC. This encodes CARSLAASGRYEQYF.

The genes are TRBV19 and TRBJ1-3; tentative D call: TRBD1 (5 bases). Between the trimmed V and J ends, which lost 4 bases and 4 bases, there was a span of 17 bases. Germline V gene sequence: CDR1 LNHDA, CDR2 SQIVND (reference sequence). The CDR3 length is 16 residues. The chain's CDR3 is CASSTLGTHLGNTIYF. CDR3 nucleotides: TGTGCCAGTAGTACCCTCGGGACCCATCTCGGAAACACCATATATTTT.

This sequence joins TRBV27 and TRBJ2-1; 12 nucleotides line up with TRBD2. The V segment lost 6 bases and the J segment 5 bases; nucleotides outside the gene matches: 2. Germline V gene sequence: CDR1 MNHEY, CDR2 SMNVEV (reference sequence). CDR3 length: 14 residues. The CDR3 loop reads CASRPSGRDNEQFF. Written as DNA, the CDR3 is TGTGCCAGCAGACCTAGCGGGAGGGACAATGAGCAGTTCTTC.

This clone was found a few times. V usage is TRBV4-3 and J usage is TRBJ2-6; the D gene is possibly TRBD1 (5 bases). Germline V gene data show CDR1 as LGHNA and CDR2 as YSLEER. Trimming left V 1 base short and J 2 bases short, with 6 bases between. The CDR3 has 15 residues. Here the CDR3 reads CASSQAGPGANVLTF. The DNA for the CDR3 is TGCGCCAGCAGCCAAGCAGGGCCTGGGGCCAACGTCCTGACTTTC.

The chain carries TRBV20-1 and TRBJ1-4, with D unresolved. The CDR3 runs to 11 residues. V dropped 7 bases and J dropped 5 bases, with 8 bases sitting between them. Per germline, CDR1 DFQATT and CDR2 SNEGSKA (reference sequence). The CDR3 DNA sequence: TGCAGTGGATTGAGGAATGAAAAACTGTTTTTT. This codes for CSGLRNEKLFF.

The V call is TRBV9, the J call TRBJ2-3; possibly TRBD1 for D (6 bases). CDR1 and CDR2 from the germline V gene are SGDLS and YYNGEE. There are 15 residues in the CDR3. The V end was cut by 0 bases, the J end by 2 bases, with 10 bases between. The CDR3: CASSVAGTNTDTQYF. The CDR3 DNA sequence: TGTGCCAGCAGCGTAGCAGGGACAAACACAGATACGCAGTATTTT.

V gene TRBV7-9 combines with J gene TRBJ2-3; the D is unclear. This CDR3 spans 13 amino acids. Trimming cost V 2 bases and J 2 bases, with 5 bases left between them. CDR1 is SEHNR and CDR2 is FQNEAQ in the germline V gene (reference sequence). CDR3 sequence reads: CASSLWDTDTQYF. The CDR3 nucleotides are TGTGCCAGCAGCTTATGGGACACAGATACGCAGTATTTT.

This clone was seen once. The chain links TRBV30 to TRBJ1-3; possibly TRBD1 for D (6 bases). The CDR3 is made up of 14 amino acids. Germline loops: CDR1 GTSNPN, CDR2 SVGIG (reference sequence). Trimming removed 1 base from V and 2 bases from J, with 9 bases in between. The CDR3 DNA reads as TGTGCCTGGAGTGGGGCAGGGGCTGGAAACACCATATATTTT. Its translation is CAWSGAGAGNTIYF. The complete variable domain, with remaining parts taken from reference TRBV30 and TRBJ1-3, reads SQTIHQWPATLVQPVGSPLSLECTVEGTSNPNLYWYRQAAGRGLQLLFYSVGIGQISSEVPQNLSASRPQDRQFILSSKKLLLSDSGFYLCAWSGAGAGNTIYFGEGSWLTVV.

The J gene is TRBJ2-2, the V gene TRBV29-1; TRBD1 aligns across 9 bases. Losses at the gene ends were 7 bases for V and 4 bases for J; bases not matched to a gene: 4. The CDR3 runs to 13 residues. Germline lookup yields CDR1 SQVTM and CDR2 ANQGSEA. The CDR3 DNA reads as TGCAGCGGGGGACAGGGCGCCACCGGGGAGCTGTTTTTT. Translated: CSGGQGATGELFF.

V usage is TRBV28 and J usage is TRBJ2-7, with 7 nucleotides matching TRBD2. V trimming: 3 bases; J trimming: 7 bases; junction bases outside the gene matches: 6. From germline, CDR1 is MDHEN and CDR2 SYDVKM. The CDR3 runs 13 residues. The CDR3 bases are TGTGCCAGCAGTTTCTACGGGCGGGGGGAGCAGTACTTC. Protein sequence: CASSFYGRGEQYF.

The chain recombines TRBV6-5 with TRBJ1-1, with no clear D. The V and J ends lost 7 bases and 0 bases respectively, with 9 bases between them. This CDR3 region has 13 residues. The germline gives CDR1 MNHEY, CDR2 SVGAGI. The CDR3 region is CASKKTVNTEAFF. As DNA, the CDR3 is TGTGCCAGCAAGAAAACAGTGAACACTGAAGCTTTCTTT.

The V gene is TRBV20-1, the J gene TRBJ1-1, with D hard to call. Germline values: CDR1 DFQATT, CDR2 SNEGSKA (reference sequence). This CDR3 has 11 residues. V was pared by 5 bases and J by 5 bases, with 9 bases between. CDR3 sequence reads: CSAVTGTEAFF. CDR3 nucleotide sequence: TGCAGTGCTGTGACGGGGACTGAAGCTTTCTTT.

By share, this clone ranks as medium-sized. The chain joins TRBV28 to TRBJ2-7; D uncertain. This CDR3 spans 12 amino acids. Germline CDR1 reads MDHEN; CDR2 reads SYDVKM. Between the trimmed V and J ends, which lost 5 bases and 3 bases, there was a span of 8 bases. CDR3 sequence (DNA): TGTGCCAGCAGTGGGATCGGCTACGAGCAGTACGTC. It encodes CASSGIGYEQYV.

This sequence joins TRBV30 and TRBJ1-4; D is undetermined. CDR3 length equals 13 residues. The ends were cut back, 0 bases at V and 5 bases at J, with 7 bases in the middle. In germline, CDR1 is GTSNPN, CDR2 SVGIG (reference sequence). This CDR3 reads CAWSVYVNEKLFF. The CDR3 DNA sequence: TGTGCCTGGAGTGTATACGTGAATGAAAAACTGTTTTTT.

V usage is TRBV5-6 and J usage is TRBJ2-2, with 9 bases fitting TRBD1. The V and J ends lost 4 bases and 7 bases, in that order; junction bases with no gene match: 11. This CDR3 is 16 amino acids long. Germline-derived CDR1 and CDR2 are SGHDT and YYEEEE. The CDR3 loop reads CASSLMYRGLGGELFF. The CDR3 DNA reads TGTGCCAGCAGCCTTATGTACAGGGGGCTCGGCGGGGAGCTGTTTTTT.

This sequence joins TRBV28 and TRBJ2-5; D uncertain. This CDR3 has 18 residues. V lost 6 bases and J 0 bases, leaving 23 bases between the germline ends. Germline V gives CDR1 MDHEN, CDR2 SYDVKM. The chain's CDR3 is CASRPSFRSSTYQETQYF. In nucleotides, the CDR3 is TGTGCCAGCAGGCCCTCGTTTCGAAGTTCGACGTACCAAGAGACCCAGTACTTC.

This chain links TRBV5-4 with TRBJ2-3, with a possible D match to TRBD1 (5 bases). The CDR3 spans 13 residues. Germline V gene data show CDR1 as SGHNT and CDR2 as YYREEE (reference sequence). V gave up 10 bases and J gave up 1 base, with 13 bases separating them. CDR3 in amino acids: CAHRARGTDTQYF. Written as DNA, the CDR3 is TGTGCCCACCGGGCCAGGGGCACAGATACGCAGTATTTT.